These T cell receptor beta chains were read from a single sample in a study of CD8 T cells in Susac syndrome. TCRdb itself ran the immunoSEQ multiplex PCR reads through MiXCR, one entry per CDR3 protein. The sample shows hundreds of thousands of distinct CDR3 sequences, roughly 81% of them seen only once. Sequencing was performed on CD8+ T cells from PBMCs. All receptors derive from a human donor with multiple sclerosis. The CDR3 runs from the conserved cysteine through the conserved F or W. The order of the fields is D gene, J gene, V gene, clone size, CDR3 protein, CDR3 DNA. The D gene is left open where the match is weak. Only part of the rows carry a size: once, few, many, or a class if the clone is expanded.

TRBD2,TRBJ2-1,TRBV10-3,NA,CAISDQTSGRNEQFF,TGTGCCATCAGTGACCAGACTAGCGGGAGAAATGAGCAGTTCTTC
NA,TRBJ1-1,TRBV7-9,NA,CASSPDHTEAFF,TGTGCCAGCAGCCCCGACCACACTGAAGCTTTCTTT
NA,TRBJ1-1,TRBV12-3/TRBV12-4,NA,CASSPTETLNTEAFF,TGTGCCAGCAGTCCAACAGAGACCCTGAACACTGAAGCTTTCTTT
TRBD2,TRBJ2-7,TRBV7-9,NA,CASSKTSQGPWEQYF,TGTGCCAGCAGCAAGACTAGCCAAGGGCCATGGGAGCAGTACTTC
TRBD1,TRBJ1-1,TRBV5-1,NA,CASSTDRVVTEAFF,TGCGCCAGCAGCACGGACAGGGTGGTCACTGAAGCTTTCTTT
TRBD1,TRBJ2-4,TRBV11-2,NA,CASSFYSGTGDLKWAKNIQYF,TGTGCCAGCAGCTTTTATTCTGGGACAGGGGACCTAAAATGGGCCAAAAACATTCAGTACTTC
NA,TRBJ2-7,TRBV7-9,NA,CASSSSGFQSSYEQYF,TGTGCCAGCAGTTCATCCGGGTTTCAAAGCTCCTACGAGCAGTACTTC
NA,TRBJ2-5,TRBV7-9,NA,CASSPPEGLRQETQYF,TGTGCCAGCAGCCCCCCCGAGGGTCTCCGCCAAGAGACCCAGTACTTC
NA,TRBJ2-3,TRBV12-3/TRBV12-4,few,CASRGSRQTDTQYF,TGTGCCAGCAGGGGTTCGAGGCAGACAGATACGCAGTATTTT
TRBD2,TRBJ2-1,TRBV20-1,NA,CSASEREYLVEQFF,TGCAGTGCTAGTGAGCGGGAGTATCTTGTTGAGCAGTTCTTC
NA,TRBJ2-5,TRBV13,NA,CASSLTFQETQYF,TGTGCCAGCAGCTTAACTTTCCAAGAGACCCAGTACTTC
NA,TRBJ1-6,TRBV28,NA,CASSFGSPLHF,TGTGCCAGCAGTTTTGGATCACCCCTCCACTTT
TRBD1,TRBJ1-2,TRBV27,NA,CASRGGTGGKGYTF,TGTGCCAGCAGGGGCGGGACAGGGGGCAAAGGCTACACCTTC
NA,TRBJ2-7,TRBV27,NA,CASSLRGHYIYEQYF,TGTGCCAGCAGTTTACGGGGTCATTATATCTACGAGCAGTACTTC
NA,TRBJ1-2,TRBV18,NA,CASSLDLNGYTF,TGTGCCAGCTCATTGGACCTCAATGGCTACACCTTC
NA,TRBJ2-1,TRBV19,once,CASSIGLVNYNEQFF,TGTGCCAGTAGTATAGGACTAGTTAACTACAATGAGCAGTTCTTC
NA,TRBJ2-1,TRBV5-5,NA,CASSPDEGLYNEQFF,TGTGCCAGCAGCCCCGATGAGGGGCTTTACAATGAGCAGTTCTTC